The entry below describes one T cell receptor beta chain. What it recognizes is unknown. This record belongs to a study of T cells after yellow fever vaccination. From germline, CDR1 is MNHEY and CDR2 SVGEGT. The CDR3 sequence is 12 residues long. V was pared by 5 bases and J by 5 bases, with 9 bases between. MiXCR was run by TCRdb on the 5' RACE reads, yielding one entry per CDR3 protein. Of approximately 330,000 distinct CDR3 sequences in the sample, around 13% were seen once. The study's findings and limits: Weaker overall, the secondary response nonetheless peaked faster (day 5 versus 15).

This specimen was CD4+ T cells sorted from PBMCs, taken 15 days after the yellow fever booster vaccination. This receptor was obtained from a man aged 18 to 30 who received the YFV17D yellow fever vaccine. The V call is TRBV6-2 or TRBV6-3, the J call TRBJ2-5; possibly TRBD1 for D (6 bases). This chain's CDR3 is CASSPGDETQYF. The CDR3 DNA reads as TGTGCCAGCAGTCCAGGGGACGAGACCCAGTACTTC.